The 16 T cell receptor beta chains presented below share a single source sample, sequenced in a study of blood T cells in healthy people across ages. Combining a sample-barcoded 5' primer with a J-beta primer mix, a second PCR ran for 7 to 11 cycles. One entry per CDR3 protein results from TCRdb running MiXCR on the 5' RACE reads. Of around 690,000 distinct CDR3 sequences in the sample, under 65% were seen once. Material for sequencing was blood. Every receptor here comes from a man between 60 and 75 years old in good health.

The chain joins TRBV15 to TRBJ2-5, with 8 bases aligning to TRBD1. Trimming cost V 8 bases and J 4 bases; bases outside gene matches: 9. The CDR3 covers 14 residues. The germline V gene encodes CDR1 LNHNV and CDR2 YYDKDF (reference sequence). The CDR3 reads CATSRGQGLETQYF. The DNA for the CDR3 is TGTGCCACCTCTAGAGGACAGGGCCTAGAGACCCAGTACTTC.

The table lists this clonotype with a few counts. The genes are TRBV4-2 and TRBJ2-3, with TRBD2 matching over 8 bases. The CDR3 is 17 amino acids. V lost 0 bases and J lost 2; bases outside the gene matches: 7. Germline V CDR1 and CDR2: LGHNA, YNFKEQ. CDR3 nucleotides: TGTGCCAGCAGCCAAGATCAGGGGCGGGGGGCCACAGATACGCAGTATTTT. Amino acid sequence: CASSQDQGRGATDTQYF.

V and J are TRBV15 and TRBJ2-4; weak D call: TRBD2 (5 bases). CDR3 length equals 19 residues. Germline V gene lookup returns CDR1 LNHNV and CDR2 YYDKDF (reference sequence). Trimming left V 0 bases short and J 0 bases short, with 18 bases between. The CDR3 coding sequence is TGTGCCACCAGCAGAGAGGTGGGAGATATTTTGCTAGCCAAAAACATTCAGTACTTC. Protein sequence: CATSREVGDILLAKNIQYF.

The chain uses TRBV20-1 and TRBJ2-1; 9 bases align to TRBD1. Trimming cost V 3 bases and J 8 bases; bases outside gene matches: 8. CDR3 length: 14 residues. Germline V lookup: CDR1 DFQATT, CDR2 SNEGSKA (reference sequence). CDR3: CSASQGTGSDEQFF. The CDR3 DNA reads TGCAGTGCTAGCCAAGGGACAGGGTCGGATGAGCAGTTCTTC.

A remark on this clonotype: A much larger clone differs by one base, so this may be a read error. V is TRBV6-6 and J is TRBJ1-2; no reliable D call. Trimming took 2 bases from V and 8 from J, leaving 12 bases between them. There are 13 residues in the CDR3. Germline-derived CDR1 and CDR2 are MNHNY and SVGAGI (reference sequence). CDR3: CASSYPVWEGYTF. The DNA of the CDR3 is TGTGCCAGCAGTTACCCCGTCTGGGAAGGCTACACCTTC.

This clonotype was seen ten or more times. The chain combines TRBV4-1 with TRBJ1-4; possible D gene TRBD1, 6 bases. The length of the CDR3 is 13 residues. Germline loops: CDR1 MGHRA, CDR2 YSYEKL. The germline V and J ends were trimmed by 6 bases and 8 bases, with 13 bases remaining between them. The CDR3 reads CASRPGVWEKLFF. CDR3 DNA: TGCGCCAGCAGGCCAGGGGTTTGGGAAAAACTGTTTTTT.

The rearrangement links TRBV29-1 to TRBJ2-7; no clear D. The J call is uncertain, as TRBJ2-5 better fits the DNA end. The germline CDR1 and CDR2 sequences are SQVTM and ANQGSEA. The length of the CDR3 is 12 residues. For the CDR3, the DNA is TGCAGCGCTAAGCCAGTCGGGGAGACCCAGTACTTC. This encodes CSAKPVGETQYF.

The V gene is TRBV29-1, the J gene TRBJ2-7; TRBD2 aligns across 8 bases. The germline gives CDR1 SQVTM, CDR2 ANQGSEA. This CDR3 region has 16 residues. V lost 0 bases, J lost 7 bases, and 14 bases stayed unmatched. Here the CDR3 reads CSVEDWRGLVNDEQYF. CDR3 sequence (DNA): TGCAGCGTTGAAGATTGGAGGGGACTAGTGAATGATGAGCAGTACTTC.

The chain carries TRBV7-2 and TRBJ1-1; no firm D call. Trimming removed 0 bases from V and 9 bases from J, with 17 bases in between. CDR1 SGHTA and CDR2 FQGNSA come from the germline V gene. This CDR3 comprises 15 residues. The CDR3 here is CASSLAHRLGRKAFF. In nucleotides, the CDR3 is TGTGCCAGCAGCTTAGCGCATCGCTTGGGGAGGAAAGCTTTCTTT. Full variable domain (remainder filled in from reference TRBV7-2 and TRBJ1-1): GAGVSQSPSNKVTEKGKDVELRCDPISGHTALYWYRQSLGQGLEFLIYFQGNSAPDKSGLPSDRFSAERTGGSVSTLTIQRTQQEDSAVYLCASSLAHRLGRKAFFGQGTRLTVV.

V and J are TRBV11-2 and TRBJ2-4, with D tentatively TRBD1 (5 bases). The J call may be mistaken, given a closer DNA end match to TRBJ2-7. From germline, CDR1 is SGHAT and CDR2 FQNNGV. This CDR3 is 15 amino acids long. CDR3 sequence reads: CASSLGRQTSYEQYF. The CDR3 DNA is TGTGCCAGCAGCTTAGGGCGACAGACCTCCTACGAGCAGTACTTC.

The chain couples TRBV6-1 to TRBJ2-1, with a possible D match to TRBD1 (6 bases). V was trimmed by 6 bases and J by 1 base, leaving 13 bases between them. This CDR3 has 15 residues. Germline V CDR1 and CDR2: MNHNS, SASEGT. The CDR3 DNA reads TGTGCCAGCAGCCAGGGGTCCGGATCCTACAATGAGCAGTTCTTC. Translating gives CASSQGSGSYNEQFF.

This chain uses TRBV2 with TRBJ2-4; unclear D gene. Germline V lookup: CDR1 SNHLY, CDR2 FYNNEI. The V end lost 7 bases, the J end lost 0 bases, and 4 bases lay between the germline ends. This CDR3 has 12 residues. The CDR3 nucleotides read TGTGCCAGCAAACTAGCCAAAAACATTCAGTACTTC. It is translated as CASKLAKNIQYF.

This clonotype is a singleton in its sample. The gene calls are TRBV12-3 or TRBV12-4 and TRBJ2-1; 9 bases match TRBD2. J lost 9 bases, V lost 5 bases, and 5 bases had no gene match. The CDR3 contains 13 residues. The CDR3 spells CASSPGTSSEQFF. In DNA form, the CDR3 reads TGTGCCAGCAGTCCGGGGACTAGCTCTGAGCAGTTCTTC.

The chain employs TRBV5-1 and TRBJ1-6, with 10 bases lining up with TRBD1. V trimming: 3 bases; J trimming: 12 bases; junction bases outside the gene matches: 6. The CDR3 length is 14 residues. Germline CDR1 reads SGHRS; CDR2 reads YFSETQ. In nucleotides, the CDR3 is TGCGCCAGCAGCTGGGGGACAGGGGAAGGACCCCTCCACTTT. Residues: CASSWGTGEGPLHF.

The chain carries TRBV25-1 and TRBJ1-1, with TRBD1 matching 10 bases. V lost 4 bases to trimming and J lost 5 bases; unmatched junction nucleotides: 7. This CDR3 region has 15 residues. In germline, CDR1 is MGHDK, CDR2 SYGVNS. The CDR3 here is CASSGTRDRGTEAFF. In nucleotides, the CDR3 is TGTGCCAGCAGTGGAACCCGGGACAGGGGTACTGAAGCTTTCTTT.

This clonotype was recorded a few times. The gene calls are TRBV29-1 and TRBJ2-1, with D possibly TRBD1 on 6 matching bases. The CDR3 extends over 12 amino acids. Trimming cost V 7 bases and J 4 bases, with 11 bases left between them. Germline lookup yields CDR1 SQVTM and CDR2 ANQGSEA. This CDR3 reads CSGTQGYNEQFF. The CDR3 region has the DNA TGCAGCGGCACCCAGGGGTACAATGAGCAGTTCTTC.